This TCR beta chain was identified in a study of blood T cell repertoires in COVID-19. Study context: From T cells, B-cell-depleted T cells, or PBMCs came the material, which was cDNA or gDNA.

As processed by the authors: Estimated nucleated cell counts came from reference gene primer amplification. The data were produced by immunoSEQ multiplex PCR, yet TCRdb's version contains in-frame clones alone and is incomplete. V and J calls and clone size are those listed in that table; D and trimming were worked out from the DNA. The sample gives about 160,000 clones, approximately 80% of which show up once; approximately 8% is in the top ten. From germline, CDR1 is SGDLS and CDR2 YYNGEE. CDR3 size: 12 residues. V dropped 3 bases and J dropped 11 bases, with 13 bases sitting between them. The source is a man between 60 and 75 years old with acute or convalescent COVID-19. The chain couples TRBV9 to TRBJ2-3; weak D call: TRBD2 (5 bases). Material for sequencing was peripheral blood. The CDR3 loop is CASSAPTGGQYF. CDR3 DNA: TGTGCCAGCAGCGCCCCGACTGGAGGGCAGTATTTT.